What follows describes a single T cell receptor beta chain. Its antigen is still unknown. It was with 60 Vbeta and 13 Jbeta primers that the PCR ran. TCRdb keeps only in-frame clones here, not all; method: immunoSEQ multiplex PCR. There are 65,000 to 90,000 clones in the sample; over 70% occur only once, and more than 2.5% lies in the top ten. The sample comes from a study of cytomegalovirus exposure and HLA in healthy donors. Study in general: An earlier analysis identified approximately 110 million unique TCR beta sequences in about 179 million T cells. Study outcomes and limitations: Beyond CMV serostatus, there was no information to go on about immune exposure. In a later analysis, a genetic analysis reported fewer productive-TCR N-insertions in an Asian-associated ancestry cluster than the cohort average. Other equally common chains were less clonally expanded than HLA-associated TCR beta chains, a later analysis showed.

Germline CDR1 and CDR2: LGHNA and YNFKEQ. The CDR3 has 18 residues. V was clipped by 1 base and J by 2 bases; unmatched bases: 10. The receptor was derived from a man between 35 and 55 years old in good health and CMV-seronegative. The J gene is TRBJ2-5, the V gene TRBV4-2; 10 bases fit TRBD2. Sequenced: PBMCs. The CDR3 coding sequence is TGTGCCAGCAGCCAAGTAGCTAGCGGGGGCCCGGAACAAGAGACCCAGTACTTC. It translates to CASSQVASGGPEQETQYF.